Shown below are 18 T cell receptor beta chains from a single sample sequenced in a study of PD-1 blockade in classical Hodgkin lymphoma. Every patient had relapsed following autologous stem cell transplantation, and cohorts differed in brentuximab vedotin exposure. Data came from immunoSEQ multiplex PCR; TCRdb stores just in-frame clones and leaves some out. This table holds around 15,000 clones, about 66% found once. Sequenced material: peripheral blood mononuclear cells (PBMCs), taken before the second cycle of nivolumab. These receptors were taken from a human donor with classical Hodgkin lymphoma.

In its sample, this clone is medium-sized. The chain couples TRBV7-9 to TRBJ2-1, with a weak D call TRBD1 (6 bases). The CDR3 has 11 residues. Per the germline V gene, CDR1 is SEHNR and CDR2 is FQNEAQ (reference sequence). Trimming left V 10 bases short and J 15 bases short, with 19 bases between. CDR3 coding DNA: TGTGCCACCTCTCCTACAGGGATTCTGTTCTTC. Amino acids: CATSPTGILFF.

In nucleotides, the CDR3 is TGTGCCAGCAGCGTAGAGACAGGGGGGACCGGGGAGCTGTTTTTT. Amino acid sequence: CASSVETGGTGELFF. This chain connects TRBV9 to TRBJ2-2, with 9 bases lining up with TRBD1. The V segment lost 0 bases and the J segment 5 bases; nucleotides outside the gene matches: 2. Germline assignment: CDR1 SGDLS and CDR2 YYNGEE. This CDR3 contains 15 residues.

The rearrangement links TRBV11-2 to TRBJ2-7, with a tentative D call TRBD2 (5 bases). CDR1 is SGHAT and CDR2 is FQNNGV in the germline V gene. This CDR3 contains 11 residues. V was trimmed by 1 base and J by 9 bases, leaving 7 bases between them. The DNA of the CDR3 is TGTGCCAGCAGCTTAGGGGGAGTGCAGTACTTC. Protein sequence: CASSLGGVQYF.

The genes are TRBV6-1 and TRBJ2-3, with 9 bases that match TRBD2. This CDR3 spans 15 amino acids. In germline, CDR1 is MNHNS, CDR2 SASEGT. With V trimmed by 8 bases and J by 3 bases, 9 bases remained unmatched. As DNA, the CDR3 is TGTGCCAGCTTGGTCGGACTAGCGTTAACAGATACGCAGTATTTT. This gives the protein CASLVGLALTDTQYF.

The chain carries TRBV30 and TRBJ1-1, with D hard to call. This CDR3 has 12 residues. Per germline, CDR1 GTSNPN and CDR2 SVGIG (reference sequence). Trimming stripped 4 bases from V and 1 base from J, with 7 bases between. The CDR3 reads CAWTIGNTEAFF. Here the CDR3 DNA reads TGTGCCTGGACCATAGGGAACACTGAAGCTTTCTTT.

This clone showed up just a few times. The V gene is TRBV19, the J gene TRBJ2-2, with 10 positions matching TRBD2. V was clipped by 3 bases and J by 4 bases; unmatched bases: 8. Germline V gene lookup returns CDR1 LNHDA and CDR2 SQIVND (reference sequence). The CDR3 loop spans 17 amino acids. This CDR3 reads CASSISASGSITGELFF. The CDR3 coding sequence is TGTGCCAGTAGTATCTCCGCTAGCGGGAGTATCACCGGGGAGCTGTTTTTT.

This clone was detected once. The chain employs TRBV5-6 and TRBJ2-2; the D gene is possibly TRBD1 (5 bases). This CDR3 has 12 residues. The V gene's germline CDR1 is SGHDT and CDR2 YYEEEE. With 5 bases removed from V and 7 bases from J, the gap between germline ends came to 9 bases. The CDR3, as DNA: TGTGCCAGCAGTCCCAGGGTCGGGGAGCTGTTTTTT. Protein: CASSPRVGELFF. The full variable domain, rest sourced from reference TRBV5-6 and TRBJ2-2, is DAGVTQSPTHLIKTRGQQVTLRCSPKSGHDTVSWYQQALGQGPQFIFQYYEEEERQRGNFPDRFSGHQFPNYSSELNVNALLLGDSALYLCASSPRVGELFFGEGSRLTVL.

The table lists this clone with a count of one. The chain has TRBV27 and TRBJ2-7, with no clear D. This CDR3 spans 13 amino acids. The V gene's germline CDR1 is MNHEY and CDR2 SMNVEV (reference sequence). Trimming took off 5 bases at V and 3 bases at J, with 11 bases between the two ends. The CDR3 DNA follows: TGTGCCAGCAGTCCCCGGAAACACTACGAGCAGTACTTC. Encoded protein: CASSPRKHYEQYF.

Only a few counts were recorded for this clone. The chain links TRBV19 to TRBJ1-1; D might be TRBD1 (5 bases). Trimming pared 2 bases from V and 11 bases from J, leaving 18 bases between. This CDR3 contains 14 residues. Germline CDR1 and CDR2: LNHDA and SQIVND (reference sequence). In nucleotides, the CDR3 is TGTGCCAGTAGTATAAAGGTGACGGCAGGGTACGCTTTCTTT. Protein sequence: CASSIKVTAGYAFF.

This clone is labeled medium-sized. This chain joins TRBV28 and TRBJ1-5; D might be TRBD1 (6 bases). Per the germline V gene, CDR1 is MDHEN and CDR2 is SYDVKM. The CDR3 length is 17 residues. Trimming took 1 base from V and 0 from J, leaving 13 bases between them. CDR3 DNA sequence: TGTGCCAGCAGTTTATTCGGACAGCTCTATAGCAATCAGCCCCAGCATTTT. Its protein is CASSLFGQLYSNQPQHF.

The J gene is TRBJ2-3, the V gene TRBV29-1; 8 nucleotides match TRBD1. CDR1 is SQVTM, CDR2 ANQGSEA, per germline. The CDR3 extends over 14 amino acids. V trimming: 7 bases; J trimming: 4 bases; junction bases outside the gene matches: 10. The CDR3 DNA reads as TGCAGCGCTCAACCCGGGACAGGTGCAGATACGCAGTATTTT. It translates to CSAQPGTGADTQYF.

The CDR3 DNA is TGTGCCAGCAGCCTAAATGGCGATGAGCAGTTCTTC. Translated, it gives CASSLNGDEQFF. The rearrangement links TRBV7-9 to TRBJ2-1, with D hard to call. The length of the CDR3 is 12 residues. V lost 5 bases and J 8 bases, leaving 10 bases between the germline ends. Germline V lookup: CDR1 SEHNR, CDR2 FQNEAQ (reference sequence).

In this sample, this clone turned up a few times. This rearrangement joins TRBV30 to TRBJ1-1, with 9 bases fitting TRBD1. Germline lookup yields CDR1 GTSNPN and CDR2 SVGIG (reference sequence). Trimming at V came to 2 bases and at J to 4 bases, leaving 2 bases not matched to a gene. The CDR3 spans 13 residues. CDR3 bases: TGTGCCTGGAGTATACAGGGGGCCACTGAAGCTTTCTTT. Its translation is CAWSIQGATEAFF.

The chain combines TRBV10-3 with TRBJ2-5; D perhaps matches TRBD1 (6 bases). The V end was cut by 0 bases, the J end by 3 bases, with 20 bases between. The germline gives CDR1 ENHRY, CDR2 SYGVKD. CDR3 length: 18 residues. This chain's CDR3 is CAISESLTGKLAEETQYF. The DNA of the CDR3 is TGTGCCATCAGTGAGTCCCTGACAGGAAAGTTGGCTGAAGAGACCCAGTACTTC.

V usage is TRBV28 and J usage is TRBJ2-7; D is perhaps TRBD1 (5 bases). CDR1 and CDR2 (germline): MDHEN, SYDVKM. There are 12 residues in the CDR3. Trimming left V 4 bases short and J 7 bases short, with 11 bases between. Here the CDR3 DNA reads TGTGCCAGCAGTTCCCTTAGGGGAGAGCAGTACTTC. Translation gives CASSSLRGEQYF.

In DNA form, the CDR3 reads TGTGCCAGCAAGAACAGGGTGGGCGGGGAGCTGTTTTTT. Translation: CASKNRVGGELFF. V gene TRBV27 combines with J gene TRBJ2-2; TRBD1 is a possible D gene (6 bases). Germline-derived CDR1 and CDR2 are MNHEY and SMNVEV (reference sequence). The CDR3 length is 13 residues. Trimming took off 7 bases at V and 7 bases at J, with 13 bases between the two ends.

This chain connects TRBV5-4 to TRBJ2-1, with 12 bases that match TRBD2. Trimming cost V 4 bases and J 6 bases; bases outside gene matches: 5. The CDR3 contains 15 residues. Germline V gene data show CDR1 as SGHNT and CDR2 as YYREEE (reference sequence). CDR3 DNA sequence: TGTGCCAGCAGCAGACTAGCGGGAGAGCCCAATGAGCAGTTCTTC. Amino acids: CASSRLAGEPNEQFF.

The chain employs TRBV7-9 and TRBJ1-3; D is possibly TRBD1 (6 bases). Trimming left V 1 base short and J 1 base short, with 20 bases between. Germline CDR1 SEHNR, CDR2 FQNEAQ (reference sequence). The CDR3 is 19 amino acids. The CDR3 bases are TGTGCCAGCAGCTTAGGATTACCCGACAGGCTCGTGTCTGGAAACACCATATATTTT. Residues: CASSLGLPDRLVSGNTIYF.